This T cell receptor beta chain was sequenced for a study of OX40 agonist ivuxolimab in advanced cancers. Study-wide context: Enrollees could have had prior anti-PD-1, anti-PD-L1 or anti-CTLA-4 therapy, which about 40% had received. Three patients showed partial responses: one hepatocellular carcinoma and two cutaneous melanoma cases.

Sequenced by immunoSEQ multiplex PCR; TCRdb stores in-frame clones only, minus some. This sample carries some 57,000 clones, 90% of them seen once, and the ten largest clones take less than 5.5%. The study's findings and limits: Nonresponders, in some cases, also had low normalized T-cell clonal expansion. Clones of CD4+ and CD8+ blood T cells grew by week 6 at doses of 0.1 to 3.0 mg/kg.

There are 13 residues in the CDR3. V dropped 6 bases and J dropped 5 bases, with 13 bases sitting between them. Germline CDR1 MDHEN, CDR2 SYDVKM. About this clone itself: Its antigen is unknown.

The chain couples TRBV28 to TRBJ1-1; TRBD1 might be the D (5 bases). The material sequenced was CD4+ or CD8+ T cells sorted from blood, taken in a trial of the OX40 agonist ivuxolimab. The TCR sequence derives from an adult with an advanced solid tumor such as melanoma, head and neck, liver or kidney cancer. The CDR3 region has the DNA TGTGCCAGCAGCCTGGGGCGCGAGACTGAAGCTTTCTTT. Protein sequence: CASSLGRETEAFF.